The 10 T cell receptor beta chains below were found in one sample sequenced in a study of T cell responses to AZD1222 COVID-19 vaccine. Some clones are missing from TCRdb's copy, which holds only in-frame ones; the method was immunoSEQ multiplex PCR. The data contain about 140,000 clones, 89% of them singletons. Here the sequenced sample was peripheral blood, taken on day 0 of AZD1222 vaccination. The receptors come from an adult in good health.

The chain is built from TRBV15 and TRBJ1-5, with D uncertain. Per the germline V gene, CDR1 is LNHNV and CDR2 is YYDKDF (reference sequence). V gave up 2 bases and J gave up 3 bases, with 11 bases separating them. The CDR3 runs to 15 residues. CDR3 nucleotide sequence: TGTGCCACCAGCAGAATCTCACAATCCAATCAGCCCCAGCATTTT. Translated, it gives CATSRISQSNQPQHF.

The V call is TRBV27, the J call TRBJ1-3, with TRBD1 as a possible D gene (5 bases). V lost 6 bases, J lost 4 bases, and 16 bases lay in between. The CDR3 has 15 residues. Germline CDR1 reads MNHEY; CDR2 reads SMNVEV (reference sequence). The CDR3 region has the DNA TGTGCCAGCAGAAAACTGGACACTGCCGGAAACACCATATATTTT. It yields the protein CASRKLDTAGNTIYF.

Only one count was recorded for this clone. In nucleotides, the CDR3 is TGTGCCAGCAGCCAAGATACCAGGGGTTATGGCTACACCTTC. Its translation is CASSQDTRGYGYTF. The chain uses TRBV4-2 and TRBJ1-2; TRBD1 is a possible D gene (6 bases). The ends were cut back, 0 bases at V and 5 bases at J, with 10 bases in the middle. The length of the CDR3 is 14 residues. The germline gives CDR1 LGHNA, CDR2 YNFKEQ.

This clone has just one count. The chain links TRBV5-1 to TRBJ1-2; D remains unclear. The ends were cut back, 0 bases at V and 10 bases at J, with 10 bases in the middle. Germline-derived CDR1 and CDR2 are SGHRS and YFSETQ. The CDR3 covers 12 residues. As DNA, the CDR3 is TGCGCCAGCAGCTTGGATAGGGTCATCTACACCTTC. Translated, it gives CASSLDRVIYTF.

The CDR3 DNA is TGTGCCTGGAGTAGGGACAGGGAGCGCTACACCTTC. Its translation is CAWSRDRERYTF. The V gene is TRBV30, the J gene TRBJ1-2, with 9 bases fitting TRBD1. Germline CDR1 is GTSNPN and CDR2 is SVGIG (reference sequence). The CDR3 is 12 residues long. The J segment lost 9 bases and the V segment lost 2 bases, leaving 4 bases of the junction unmatched.

The sample holds one count of this clone. The chain has TRBV4-2 and TRBJ1-6, with a tentative D call TRBD1 (5 bases). V was trimmed by 7 bases and J by 7 bases, leaving 14 bases between them. There are 14 residues in the CDR3. CDR1 LGHNA and CDR2 YNFKEQ come from the germline V gene. This CDR3 is CASTADKKNSPLHF. The CDR3 region has the DNA TGTGCCAGCACCGCGGACAAGAAGAATTCACCCCTCCACTTT.

The V call is TRBV15, the J call TRBJ1-1; no firm D call. The CDR3 is 15 amino acids. Germline CDR1 is LNHNV and CDR2 is YYDKDF (reference sequence). V dropped 1 base and J dropped 0 bases, with 9 bases sitting between them. The CDR3 loop is CATSRAPLMNTEAFF. CDR3 bases: TGTGCCACCAGCAGAGCCCCTTTAATGAACACTGAAGCTTTCTTT.

The chain joins TRBV5-8 to TRBJ1-3, with D maybe TRBD1 (6 bases). Trimming shortened V by 4 bases and J by 3 bases, and 14 bases separated the two germline ends. The CDR3 consists of 15 residues. Germline assignment: CDR1 SGHTS and CDR2 YDEGEE. The CDR3 nucleotides read TGTGCCAGCAGCGAACAGGGATACGGTGGAAACACCATATATTTT. Translating it yields CASSEQGYGGNTIYF.

The J gene is TRBJ2-3, the V gene TRBV19; tentative D call: TRBD2 (6 bases). With 3 bases removed from V and 8 bases from J, the gap between germline ends came to 9 bases. The CDR3 is 12 residues long. The germline V gene has CDR1 LNHDA and CDR2 SQIVND (reference sequence). CDR3 sequence (DNA): TGTGCCAGTAGTATGACTAGTGCTACGCAGTATTTT. It yields the protein CASSMTSATQYF.

This chain uses TRBV12-3 or TRBV12-4 with TRBJ2-7; 10 bases are shared with TRBD2. The CDR3 covers 13 residues. Germline trimming cut 3 bases from V and 6 bases from J; bases unmatched to any gene: 2. The CDR3 reads CASSLASGSEQYF. DNA for the CDR3: TGTGCCAGCAGTTTGGCTAGCGGGAGCGAGCAGTACTTC.